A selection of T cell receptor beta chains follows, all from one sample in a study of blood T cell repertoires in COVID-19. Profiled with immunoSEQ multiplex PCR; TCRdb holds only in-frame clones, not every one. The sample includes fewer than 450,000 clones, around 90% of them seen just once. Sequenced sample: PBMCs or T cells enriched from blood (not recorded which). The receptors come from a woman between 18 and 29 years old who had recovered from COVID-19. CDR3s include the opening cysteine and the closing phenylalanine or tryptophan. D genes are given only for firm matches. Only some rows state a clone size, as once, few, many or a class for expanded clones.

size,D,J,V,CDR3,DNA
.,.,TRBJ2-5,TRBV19,CASSIVGGQETQYF,TGTGCCAGTAGTATAGTAGGGGGCCAAGAGACCCAGTACTTC
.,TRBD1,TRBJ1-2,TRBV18,CASSPGDRGRSGYTF,TGTGCCAGCTCACCAGGGGACAGGGGCCGCTCTGGCTACACCTTC
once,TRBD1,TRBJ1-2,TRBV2,CASMSLGQDGYTF,TGTGCCAGCATGAGTTTGGGACAGGATGGCTACACCTTC
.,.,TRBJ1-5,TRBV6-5,CASRTGSNQPQHF,TGTGCCAGCAGGACAGGTAGCAATCAGCCCCAGCATTTT
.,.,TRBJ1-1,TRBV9,CASSYNLGENTEAFF,TGTGCCAGCAGCTATAATCTGGGAGAGAACACTGAAGCTTTCTTT
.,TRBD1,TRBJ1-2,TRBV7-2,CASSVGTGSNYGYTF,TGTGCCAGCAGCGTAGGGACAGGGAGTAACTATGGCTACACCTTC
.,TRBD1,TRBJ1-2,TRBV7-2,CASSPTGNYGYTF,TGTGCCAGCAGCCCGACAGGGAACTATGGCTACACCTTC
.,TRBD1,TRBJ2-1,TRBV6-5,CASVPGQGVVEQFF,TGTGCCAGCGTCCCGGGACAGGGGGTCGTGGAGCAGTTCTTC
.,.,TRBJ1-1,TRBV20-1,CSARESVAFF,TGCAGTGCTAGAGAATCTGTAGCTTTCTTT
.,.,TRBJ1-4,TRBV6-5,CASSYWRGEKLFF,TGTGCCAGCAGTTACTGGCGGGGTGAAAAACTGTTTTTT
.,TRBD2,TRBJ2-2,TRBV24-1,CATSDSASLAGGGELFF,TGTGCCACCAGTGATTCGGCGTCACTAGCGGGGGGCGGGGAGCTGTTTTTT
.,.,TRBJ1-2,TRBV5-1,CASSSPGNYGYTF,TGCGCCAGCAGCTCCCCGGGTAACTATGGCTACACCTTC
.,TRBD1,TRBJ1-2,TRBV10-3,CAISEAGGNGVYGYTF,TGTGCCATCAGTGAGGCAGGGGGCAACGGGGTCTATGGCTACACCTTC
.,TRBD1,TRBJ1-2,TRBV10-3,CAIGTQGNYGYTF,TGTGCCATCGGAACACAGGGGAACTATGGCTACACCTTC
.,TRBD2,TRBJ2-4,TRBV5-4,CASSPLGSGGSKNIQYF,TGTGCCAGCAGCCCCCTTGGGAGCGGGGGTTCCAAAAACATTCAGTACTTC
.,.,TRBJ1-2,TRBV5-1,CASSLGAATYGYTF,TGCGCCAGCAGCTTGGGGGCAGCAACCTATGGCTACACCTTC
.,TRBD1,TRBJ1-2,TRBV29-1,CSVEDVRQGGGYTF,TGCAGCGTTGAAGATGTAAGACAGGGAGGTGGCTACACCTTC
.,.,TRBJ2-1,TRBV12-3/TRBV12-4,CASSPAVNEQFF,TGTGCCAGCAGCCCGGCGGTCAATGAGCAGTTCTTC
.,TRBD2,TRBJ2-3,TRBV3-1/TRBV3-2,CASSQNAGLAGLTDTQYF,TGTGCCAGCAGCCAAAACGCAGGATTAGCGGGGCTCACAGATACGCAGTATTTT
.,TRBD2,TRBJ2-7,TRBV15,CATSEGLAGVREQYF,TGTGCCACCAGCGAGGGACTAGCGGGGGTGAGGGAGCAGTACTTC
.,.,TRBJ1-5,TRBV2,CASSEEIRVKQPQHF,TGTGCCAGCAGCGAAGAGATCAGGGTAAAGCAGCCCCAGCATTTT
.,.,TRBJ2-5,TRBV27,CASSLLGVHQETQYF,TGTGCCAGCAGTTTATTGGGAGTACATCAAGAAACCCAGTACTTC
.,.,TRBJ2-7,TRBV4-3,CASSQDLGGGYEQYF,TGCGCCAGCAGCCAAGATTTGGGTGGAGGGTACGAGCAGTACTTC
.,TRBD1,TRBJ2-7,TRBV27,CASKAAGTGTYEQYF,TGTGCCAGCAAAGCGGCGGGGACAGGGACCTACGAGCAGTACTTC
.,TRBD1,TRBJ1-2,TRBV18,CASSPGTGMAGYTF,TGTGCCAGCTCACCAGGGACAGGGATGGCTGGCTACACCTTC
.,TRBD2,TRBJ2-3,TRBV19,CASRASGGVDTQYF,TGTGCCAGTAGGGCCAGCGGGGGGGTAGATACGCAGTATTTT
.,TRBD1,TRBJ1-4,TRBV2,CASRDRDRGNEKLFF,TGTGCCAGCAGAGACCGGGACAGGGGTAATGAAAAACTGTTTTTT
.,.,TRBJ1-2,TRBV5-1,CASSLGRYGYTF,TGCGCCAGCAGCTTGGGGAGGTATGGCTACACCTTC